The rows below give T cell receptor beta chains drawn from one sample of a study of T-cell memory formation after mild COVID-19. TCRdb passed the 5' RACE reads through MiXCR, listing each CDR3 protein once. The data hold around 110,000 distinct CDR3 sequences, with more than 15% observed a single time. Specimen: PBMCs or a T cell subset sorted from them (not recorded which). Source of these receptors: an adult woman who had mild COVID-19 (a few samples of this study predate the infection). Cell type and time point are not known. The CDR3 runs from the conserved cysteine through the conserved F or W. Fields, in order: D gene, J gene, clone size, V gene, CDR3 DNA, CDR3 protein. A D gene is named only where the DNA matches it firmly. Only part of the rows carry a size: once, few, many, or a class if the clone is expanded.

- | TRBJ2-7 | - | TRBV7-9 | TGTGCCAGCAGTTCGCCGACCGGATCCTACGAGCAGTACTTC | CASSSPTGSYEQYF
- | TRBJ2-7 | - | TRBV7-2 | TGTGCCAGCAGCCCACCCCTCCGGGTATACGAGCAGTACTTC | CASSPPLRVYEQYF
- | TRBJ1-5 | - | TRBV24-1 | TGTGCCACCAGTGATGACCTCGGCGGGGGTCAGCCCCAGCATTTT | CATSDDLGGGQPQHF
- | TRBJ2-1 | few | TRBV24-1 | TGTGCCACCAGTGCAGTTTCCTACAATGAGCAGTTCTTC | CATSAVSYNEQFF
- | TRBJ2-5 | - | TRBV6-5 | TGTGCCAGCAGTTATACAGCGGCAGGAGAGACCCAGTACTTC | CASSYTAAGETQYF
TRBD1 | TRBJ1-2 | - | TRBV4-1 | TGCGCCAGCAGCCACCTCTGGACAGGGGGCCCTTATGGCTACACCTTC | CASSHLWTGGPYGYTF
- | TRBJ1-5 | - | TRBV10-3 | TGTGCCATCAGTGAGTCGGGGGCAGGATCCCTTCGCAATCAGCCCCAGCATTTT | CAISESGAGSLRNQPQHF
- | TRBJ1-1 | - | TRBV6-2/TRBV6-3 | TGTGCCAGCAGTTATATCCCTAATAGGAATACGAAGCCTGAAGCTTTCTTT | CASSYIPNRNTKPEAFF
TRBD2 | TRBJ2-1 | many | TRBV29-1 | TGCAGCGTTGAGGCTATACTAGCGGGGGAGTACAATGAGCAGTTCTTC | CSVEAILAGEYNEQFF
- | TRBJ2-5 | - | TRBV5-1 | TGCGCCAGCAGCTTGCTTAACAGCCAAGAGACCCAGTACTTC | CASSLLNSQETQYF
- | TRBJ2-3 | - | TRBV28 | TGTGCCAGCAGTGAAGATACGCAGTATTTT | CASSEDTQYF
TRBD1 | TRBJ2-3 | - | TRBV24-1 | TGTGCCACCGGGACAGGGGGCGCAGATACGCAGTATTTT | CATGTGGADTQYF
- | TRBJ1-1 | - | TRBV25-1 | TGTGCCAGCAGTGGAGAGGGGATGAGCCGTGAAGCTTTCTTT | CASSGEGMSREAFF
- | TRBJ2-7 | many | TRBV7-8 | TGTGCCAGCGCTGCTGGGGCCTCCTACGAGCAGTACTTC | CASAAGASYEQYF
TRBD2 | TRBJ2-7 | few | TRBV12-3/TRBV12-4 | TGTGCCAGCAGTTTACAGGGAGGGTACGAGCAGTACTTC | CASSLQGGYEQYF
TRBD2 | TRBJ2-1 | few | TRBV11-3 | TGTGCCAGCAGCTTCGGGACTAGCGGGAGCTCCTACAATGAGCAGTTCTTC | CASSFGTSGSSYNEQFF
TRBD1 | TRBJ1-1 | many | TRBV6-6 | TGTGCCAGCAGTCCCCCGGACAGGGGGGGGAACACTGAAGCTTTCTTT | CASSPPDRGGNTEAFF
- | TRBJ2-5 | many | TRBV12-3/TRBV12-4 | TGTGCCAGCAGGATACGGACTGAAGAGACCCAGTACTTC | CASRIRTEETQYF
- | TRBJ2-3 | - | TRBV12-3/TRBV12-4 | TGTGCCAGCATTACATTATTGGGTGCGATGAGCACAGATACGCAGTATTTT | CASITLLGAMSTDTQYF
TRBD2 | TRBJ2-5 | - | TRBV9 | TGTGCCAGCAGCATCAGCGGGAGGGCCTCTGGGGAGACCCAGTACTTC | CASSISGRASGETQYF
- | TRBJ1-6 | - | TRBV7-9 | TGTGCCAGCAGCTTAGAGGCAGGGAATTCACCCCTCCACTTT | CASSLEAGNSPLHF
TRBD2 | TRBJ2-7 | - | TRBV7-8 | TGTGCCAGCAGCTTAGAGTGGGAGGGGCTCTACGAGCAGTACTTC | CASSLEWEGLYEQYF
- | TRBJ1-5 | few | TRBV7-9 | TGTGCCAGCAGCTTACCAGGGCTTGGCCAGCCCCAGCATTTT | CASSLPGLGQPQHF
TRBD1 | TRBJ1-2 | - | TRBV4-3 | TGCGCCAGCAGCCAAGTAGTAACAGGGGAGTATGTGGACTATGGCTACACCTTC | CASSQVVTGEYVDYGYTF
- | TRBJ1-2 | - | TRBV30 | TGTGCCTGGAGTGCACCCTTGGGCTACACCTTC | CAWSAPLGYTF
- | TRBJ2-7 | - | TRBV6-1 | TGTGCCAGCAGTGCCCACTCCCGGGGCTACGAGCAGTACTTC | CASSAHSRGYEQYF
- | TRBJ2-2 | many | TRBV29-1 | TGCAGCGGGTGGCGGTCCGGGGAGCTGTTTTTT | CSGWRSGELFF
TRBD2 | TRBJ2-3 | few | TRBV11-2 | TGTGCCAGCAGCTTAGAAGGACTAGCGGGATTCACAGATACGCAGTATTTT | CASSLEGLAGFTDTQYF
TRBD1 | TRBJ1-1 | - | TRBV4-1 | TGCGCCAGCAGCCAAGGGACAGGGCTCGGAGAAGCTTTCTTT | CASSQGTGLGEAFF
- | TRBJ2-1 | few | TRBV9 | TGTGCCAGCAGCGTAGGACAGGAGCAGTTCTTC | CASSVGQEQFF
- | TRBJ1-2 | few | TRBV7-9 | TGTGCCAGCAGCCCCGGGGGGAGTGGCTACACCTTC | CASSPGGSGYTF
TRBD2 | TRBJ2-7 | - | TRBV7-2 | TGTGCCAGCAGCTTAGGGGAGGGCAGGATCATAGACGAGCAGTACTTC | CASSLGEGRIIDEQYF
TRBD1 | TRBJ1-3 | - | TRBV6-5 | TGTGCCAGCAGTTACTCGGTGACAGGGTTGGTCTCTGGAAACACCATATATTTT | CASSYSVTGLVSGNTIYF
- | TRBJ2-1 | many | TRBV9 | TGTGCCAGCAGCCCGGGGCTAGTTAGTTCCCGCTCCTACAATGAGCAGTTCTTC | CASSPGLVSSRSYNEQFF
- | TRBJ1-1 | once | TRBV5-6 | TGTGCCAGCAGCGCGCTTGGGGATGCGGCTGAAGCTTTCTTT | CASSALGDAAEAFF
- | TRBJ2-7 | few | TRBV3-1 | TGTGCCAGCAGCCCTTATCAGGGGTACGAGCAGTACTTC | CASSPYQGYEQYF
TRBD2 | TRBJ2-3 | - | TRBV7-3 | TGTGCCAGCAGGAAGGCCCTAGCGGGGGGCCCAGATACGCAGTATTTT | CASRKALAGGPDTQYF
- | TRBJ2-6 | - | TRBV6-2/TRBV6-3 | TGTGCCAGCAGTTACTCAAACTCTGGGGCCAACGTCCTGACTTTC | CASSYSNSGANVLTF
- | TRBJ2-1 | few | TRBV6-4 | TGTGCCAGCAGTGACTCGAACGAGGTACCCTACAATGAGCAGTTCTTC | CASSDSNEVPYNEQFF
- | TRBJ2-1 | - | TRBV5-6 | TGTGCCAGCAGCTCTAGGAGCAATGAGCAGTTCTTC | CASSSRSNEQFF
- | TRBJ2-1 | - | TRBV9 | TGTGCCAGCAGCGTAGGGGGGTCCGGCGGGATAACCTACAATGAGCAGTTCTTC | CASSVGGSGGITYNEQFF
- | TRBJ1-2 | - | TRBV24-1 | TGTGCCACCAGTGATTTCGGGGGGTATGGCTACACCTTC | CATSDFGGYGYTF
- | TRBJ2-3 | - | TRBV10-3 | TGTGCCATCAGTGGGTCTAGCGATAACACAGATACGCAGTATTTT | CAISGSSDNTDTQYF
- | TRBJ2-3 | few | TRBV5-5 | TGTGCCAGCAGCTTGGGACTTCACACAGATACGCAGTATTTT | CASSLGLHTDTQYF
TRBD2 | TRBJ2-2 | few | TRBV20-1 | TGCAGTGCTATTACGACTAGCGGGAGAGGTCGGGAGCTGTTTTTT | CSAITTSGRGRELFF
TRBD2 | TRBJ2-2 | - | TRBV6-1 | TGTGCCAGCAGGGAGGGACTAGCTTTAGATACCGGGGAGCTGTTTTTT | CASREGLALDTGELFF